This is a list of T cell receptor beta chains from one sample in a study of blood T cells in healthy people across ages. TCRdb reprocessed the 5' RACE reads via MiXCR and lists one record per CDR3 protein. The sample lists hundreds of thousands of distinct CDR3 sequences, 29% occurring once. The specimen sequenced was blood. These receptors all stem from a woman aged 80 or over in good health. Both conserved end residues are part of each CDR3. The D gene is left open where the match is weak. Clone size appears in some rows only: once, few, many, or a class for an expanded clone.

v_gene	abundance	j_gene	d_gene	CDR3nt	CDR3aa
TRBV7-9	many	TRBJ2-3	-	TGTGCCAGCAGCTTATACCCTGAGATCTCTACGCAGTATTTT	CASSLYPEISTQYF
TRBV7-9	few	TRBJ1-4	-	TGTGCCAGCAGCTTAGAGGGGAACGAAAATGAAAAACTGTTTTTT	CASSLEGNENEKLFF
TRBV6-6	many	TRBJ2-5	-	TGTGCCAGCAGCCATCAAGCAGGGGAAGAGACCCAGTACTTC	CASSHQAGEETQYF
TRBV4-3	few	TRBJ2-2	TRBD2	TGCGCCAGCAGCCAAGAATCGGGGGGGGCGAACACCGGGGAGCTGTTTTTT	CASSQESGGANTGELFF
TRBV5-1	-	TRBJ2-3	-	TGCGCCAGCAGCTTGGCTCCCGGGGGCCTCACAGATACGCAGTATTTT	CASSLAPGGLTDTQYF
TRBV9	many	TRBJ2-3	TRBD2	TGTGCCAGCAGCGTAGGAAGAAGGACTAGCGGCTCAGATACGCAGTATTTT	CASSVGRRTSGSDTQYF
TRBV28	many	TRBJ1-1	-	TGTGCCAGCAGTTTACTAGGATTTGGGACGGGAGGTAGAAACACTGAAGCTTTCTTT	CASSLLGFGTGGRNTEAFF
TRBV6-2/TRBV6-3	-	TRBJ2-3	-	TGTGCCAGCAGTGAACGGGCTACGCAGTATTTT	CASSERATQYF
TRBV7-2	few	TRBJ1-5	-	TGTGCCAGCAGCTTCCCAGGGACTGTGCAGCCCCAGCATTTT	CASSFPGTVQPQHF
TRBV6-5	many	TRBJ2-7	-	TGTGCCAGCAGTTACTCGATCGGAGGGTACTACGAGCAGTACTTC	CASSYSIGGYYEQYF
TRBV28	-	TRBJ2-5	-	TGTGCCATCAGTGTAGGGGTGACGAACAGGGAGACCCAGTACTTC	CAISVGVTNRETQYF
TRBV20-1	many	TRBJ1-2	-	TGCAGTGCTAGAGATCTACAGTTCTATGGCTACACCTTC	CSARDLQFYGYTF
TRBV6-1	few	TRBJ2-2	-	-	CASILGGEDTGELFF
TRBV28	many	TRBJ2-7	TRBD1	TGTGCCAGCAGTCCCTGGGACAGGGTTATGAACGAGCAGTACTTC	CASSPWDRVMNEQYF
TRBV20-1	once	TRBJ2-5	-	TGCAGTGCTAGTCAAAATAGCTTCCAAGTCCAAGAGACCCAGTACTTC	CSASQNSFQVQETQYF
TRBV12-3/TRBV12-4	-	TRBJ2-3	-	TGTGCCAGCAGTCCGGAGGGACACGAATCTAGCACAGATACGCAGTATTTT	CASSPEGHESSTDTQYF
TRBV29-1	few	TRBJ1-2	TRBD1	TGCAGCGTTGAAAAAGGAACAGGGGGGGTCTATGGCTACACCTTC	CSVEKGTGGVYGYTF
TRBV3-1	few	TRBJ1-2	TRBD1	TGTGCCCGCAGCCAGGGACAGGGGAGATATGGCTACACCTTC	CARSQGQGRYGYTF
TRBV15	many	TRBJ2-1	TRBD1	TGTGCCACCAGCAGCCCCTCAACAGGGGGTGTAGACAATGAGCAGTTCTTC	CATSSPSTGGVDNEQFF
TRBV7-9	-	TRBJ2-3	-	TGTGCCAGCAGCGACCCGACAGGGAGGACAGATACGCAGTATTTT	CASSDPTGRTDTQYF
TRBV7-2	many	TRBJ2-1	TRBD2	TGTGCCAGCAGCTTGGGACTAGCGGGGTCCTCGGAGCAGTTCTTC	CASSLGLAGSSEQFF
TRBV20-1	many	TRBJ2-1	TRBD2	TGCAGTGCTAGAGACCACGGGGGGGCACGGTCCTACAATGAGCAGTTCTTC	CSARDHGGARSYNEQFF